Below are 6 T cell receptor beta chains sequenced from a single sample in a study of cytomegalovirus exposure and HLA in healthy donors. Primers included in the PCR were 60 Vbeta and 13 Jbeta primers. Repertoires were generated with immunoSEQ multiplex PCR, while TCRdb's copy carries only in-frame clones and drops some. This sample carries around 100,000 clones, around 80% of them seen once, and the ten largest clones take 4.8%. Sequencing used PBMCs. Source of these receptors: a man younger than 40 in good health and CMV-seropositive.

The chain joins TRBV30 to TRBJ2-5; TRBD1 is a possible D gene (6 bases). The CDR3 is 14 residues long. Germline lookup yields CDR1 GTSNPN and CDR2 SVGIG (reference sequence). Trimming cost V 7 bases and J 0 bases, with 15 bases left between them. CDR3 region: CASIQGHDQETQYF. CDR3 in DNA: TGTGCCTCAATACAGGGCCATGACCAAGAGACCCAGTACTTC. Together with reference TRBV30 and TRBJ2-5, the CDR3 gives the full variable domain: SQTIHQWPATLVQPVGSPLSLECTVEGTSNPNLYWYRQAAGRGLQLLFYSVGIGQISSEVPQNLSASRPQDRQFILSSKKLLLSDSGFYLCASIQGHDQETQYFGPGTRLLVL.

The rearrangement links TRBV9 to TRBJ2-7; tentative D call: TRBD1 (5 bases). Germline CDR1 SGDLS, CDR2 YYNGEE. The CDR3 has 14 amino acids. With 0 bases removed from V and 5 bases from J, the gap between germline ends came to 12 bases. DNA for the CDR3: TGTGCCAGCAGCGTAGCAGCTTGGGGCGACGAGCAGTACTTC. This codes for CASSVAAWGDEQYF.

The chain links TRBV7-9 to TRBJ2-7; 12 bases match TRBD2. Germline-derived CDR1 and CDR2 are SEHNR and FQNEAQ (reference sequence). The CDR3 runs to 16 residues. V shed 4 bases and J 0 bases; nucleotides not matched to a gene: 4. CDR3 loop: CASSSTSGGTSYEQYF. CDR3 in DNA: TGTGCCAGCAGCTCCACTAGCGGGGGGACCTCCTACGAGCAGTACTTC.

The chain has TRBV9 and TRBJ1-2, with 8 bases fitting TRBD1. The V segment lost 4 bases and the J segment 7 bases; nucleotides outside the gene matches: 12. Germline CDR1 SGDLS, CDR2 YYNGEE. CDR3 size: 15 residues. Written as DNA, the CDR3 is TGTGCCAGCAGCCCAGGGGGCAGGGAAGTAGCTGGCTACACCTTC. Its protein is CASSPGGREVAGYTF.

The genes are TRBV6-5 and TRBJ1-5; D perhaps matches TRBD1 (6 bases). Trimming removed 8 bases at V and 3 bases at J, with 14 bases between. The length of the CDR3 is 14 residues. Per the germline V gene, CDR1 is MNHEY and CDR2 is SVGAGI. The CDR3 nucleotides read TGTGCCAGCCGGACAGTCCAAATCAATCAGCCCCAGCATTTT. Translated, it gives CASRTVQINQPQHF.

The rearrangement joins TRBV15 to TRBJ2-1; TRBD1 matches at 8 bases. The junction had 7 bases not matched to a gene; V was cut back by 1 base and J by 5 bases. CDR1 is LNHNV and CDR2 is YYDKDF in the germline V gene (reference sequence). This CDR3 spans 16 amino acids. CDR3 DNA: TGTGCCACCAGCAGAGTTATAAGGACAGGGAACAATGAGCAGTTCTTC. Encoded protein: CATSRVIRTGNNEQFF.